The T cell receptor beta chain under discussion was sequenced for a study of CD8+ T cells in alopecia areata. Sequencing templates came from extracted RNA that was reverse transcribed into cDNA. The method was immunoSEQ multiplex PCR; TCRdb's version includes in-frame clones alone and lacks a portion of them. The data contain about 290,000 clones, about three fifths of them singletons. The sample's treatment: oral pan-JAK inhibitor, 5-10 mg twice daily. V was clipped by 5 bases and J by 1 base, with 10 bases between them. The germline CDR1 and CDR2 sequences are SGHAT and FQNNGV. The CDR3 contains 14 residues.

The sequence was obtained from a human donor with alopecia areata. This material consisted of CD4+ T cells sorted from blood, taken at week 24, from a patient treated with tofacitinib. V and J are TRBV11-2 and TRBJ2-3, with D tentatively TRBD2 (6 bases). The CDR3 reads CASSLSGRTDTQYF. The CDR3, as DNA: TGTGCCAGCAGCCTTAGCGGACGCACAGATACGCAGTATTTT.